Included here is one T cell receptor (beta chain) sequence, with context. Its antigen is as yet unknown. The data stem from a study of shared clonotypes between healthy human individuals. Profiling relied on immunoSEQ multiplex PCR, and the TCRdb table lists in-frame clones only, not all of them. The top ten clones hold roughly 1.7% of a sample with around 2,000,000 clones, 93% of them seen once. Study-wide results and caveats: Generation probability values for non-shared clonotypes were lower than those for clonotypes shared by all four donors. Sampling covered blood only; tissue repertoires likely differ.

Terminally differentiated effector memory CD45RA+ cells were excluded from the naive CD8 cells, which were CD45RO-negative and positively selected for CCR7. Donors were healthy HIV-negative adults without recently reported acute infections or vaccinations. The clonotype was recovered from a young man in good health. Some clones in this sample may be carry-over from other donors' samples. The sequencing sample was made of naive CD8+ T cells from PBMCs.

CDR3 coding DNA: TGCGCCAGCAGCCAAGTACGTAGAAGCACAGATACGCAGTATTTT. Translated, it gives CASSQVRRSTDTQYF. The rearrangement uses TRBV4-3 and TRBJ2-3; no definite D call. Between the trimmed V and J ends, which lost 1 base and 0 bases, there was a span of 8 bases. CDR3 length equals 15 residues. In germline, CDR1 is LGHNA, CDR2 YSLEER.